These T cell receptor beta chains were read from a single sample in a study of Graves' ophthalmopathy and Graves' hyperthyroidism. TCRdb passed the multiplex PCR reads through MiXCR, listing each CDR3 protein once. Among about 620,000 distinct CDR3 sequences listed, about a fifth were seen once. Sequenced: peripheral blood. The receptors come from a woman aged 18 to 35 with stable Graves' hyperthyroidism. Some clones in this sample may be carry-over from other donors' samples. The CDR3 runs from the conserved cysteine through the conserved F or W. A D gene is named only where the DNA matches it firmly. Not every row has a clone size; where given, it reads once, few, many or a size class.

TRBJ2-5 many TRBV10-3 TRBD2 CAIRAETGTSRGETQYF
TRBJ1-5 - TRBV6-2/TRBV6-3 - CASTVLGRDNQPQHF
TRBJ2-7 many TRBV6-5 - CASSSDREGSYEQYF
TRBJ1-2 many TRBV19 - CASSEDKNYGYTF
TRBJ2-7 few TRBV5-1 TRBD1 CASSLAGGQLTGYEQYF
TRBJ2-7 once TRBV15 TRBD1 CATSRTGAYEQYF
TRBJ2-7 many TRBV28 TRBD2 CASSHPPGTSGFEQYF
TRBJ2-7 - TRBV20-1 - CSAWDTSYEQYF
TRBJ1-5 many TRBV20-1 TRBD1 CSARDLRDSGGYSNQPQHF
TRBJ1-2 many TRBV6-1 - CASIRALYDGYTF
TRBJ2-7 many TRBV29-1 - CSVEDGPSEQYF
TRBJ1-1 few TRBV7-2 TRBD1 CASSPGRGQYTEAFF
TRBJ2-7 - TRBV7-2 - CASSLYHGPYEQYF
TRBJ2-2 - TRBV5-1 TRBD1 CASSLEGQGAVTGELFF
TRBJ2-5 many TRBV20-1 TRBD2 CSARNPLAGGSGETQYF
TRBJ2-7 - TRBV3-1 - CASSHGMVEQYF
TRBJ1-6 few TRBV5-6 - CASTGPRNSPLHF
TRBJ2-7 - TRBV29-1 - CSVEVGRESYEQYF
TRBJ2-2 few TRBV11-2 TRBD2 CASSLVPSGPTGELFF
TRBJ2-5 many TRBV5-1 - CASSIARVGETQYF
TRBJ2-3 many TRBV6-5 - CASRQQGTDTQYF
TRBJ2-7 few TRBV20-1 - CSAREDHEQYF
TRBJ1-5 few TRBV3-1 - CASSQEGTLLHF
TRBJ2-7 few TRBV6-1 - CASRQFPGTNYEQYF
TRBJ2-7 many TRBV2 - CASSDHAGRAYEQYF
TRBJ2-7 many TRBV7-8 - CASSSETGNYEQYF
TRBJ1-2 many TRBV7-2 TRBD1 CASSPIVGNRGVGYTF
TRBJ1-6 - TRBV20-1 - CSARENPGQINSPLHF
TRBJ2-2 few TRBV5-1 - CASSWQLDNTGELFF
TRBJ2-7 - TRBV28 - CASSFGSSSPSYEQYF
TRBJ2-5 many TRBV12-3/TRBV12-4 TRBD2 CASSLRGGGQETQYF
TRBJ2-5 many TRBV6-4 - CASSSRTLQIF
TRBJ1-1 - TRBV5-1 TRBD1 CASSLADRDFTEAFF
TRBJ1-1 many TRBV12-3/TRBV12-4 - CASTPRRMNTEAFF
TRBJ2-7 - TRBV30 - CAWAREPYEQYF
TRBJ2-5 - TRBV28 TRBD2 CASRPASGRATETQYF
TRBJ2-5 few TRBV6-1 - CASSEASGLTTGETQYF
TRBJ2-7 - TRBV6-5 - CASSYSGGHYEQYF
TRBJ2-7 many TRBV7-9 TRBD2 CASSLALAGAYEQYF
TRBJ2-2 many TRBV19 TRBD2 CASSIQARAGGRTGELFF
TRBJ2-2 few TRBV7-9 - CASSFGGGVELFF
TRBJ2-5 - TRBV29-1 - CSVVPLASYQETQYF
TRBJ2-7 few TRBV7-8 TRBD1 CASSWDRDFYEQYF
TRBJ1-2 many TRBV15 - CATSREDEGYTF
TRBJ2-5 many TRBV20-1 - CSASGEEETQYF